Listed here are 25 T cell receptor beta chains from one sample, sequenced in a study of T cells after somatic rescue of genetic block. Method: immunoSEQ multiplex PCR; TCRdb's copy keeps in-frame clones and lacks some. The table shows over 95,000 clones, with just over 90% occurring only once. Source material: peripheral blood mononuclear cells (PBMCs). These receptors were obtained from a woman between 18 and 29 years old.

The chain uses TRBV28 and TRBJ1-1, with no clear D. V was clipped by 7 bases and J by 0 bases, with 12 bases between them. CDR3 size: 14 residues. Germline-derived CDR1 and CDR2 are MDHEN and SYDVKM. The CDR3 spells CASTPLGLNTEAFF. In DNA form, the CDR3 reads TGTGCCAGCACCCCTCTCGGCCTGAACACTGAAGCTTTCTTT.

The V call is TRBV2, the J call TRBJ2-1; 7 bases map to TRBD2. V lost 8 bases to trimming and J lost 0 bases; unmatched junction nucleotides: 10. The CDR3 contains 16 residues. Germline V gene data show CDR1 as SNHLY and CDR2 as FYNNEI. This chain's CDR3 is CASLGRGLSSYNEQFF. The CDR3 DNA reads as TGTGCCAGCCTCGGTCGGGGACTAAGCTCCTACAATGAGCAGTTCTTC. Full variable domain (missing parts from reference TRBV2 and TRBJ2-1): EPEVTQTPSHQVTQMGQEVILRCVPISNHLYFYWYRQILGQKVEFLVSFYNNEISEKSEIFDDQFSVERPDGSNFTLKIRSTKLEDSAMYFCASLGRGLSSYNEQFFGPGTRLTVL.

The gene calls are TRBV7-9 and TRBJ1-2; perhaps TRBD1 as D (5 bases). The CDR3 is 14 residues long. CDR1 and CDR2 (germline): SEHNR, FQNEAQ (reference sequence). V shed 1 base and J shed 1 base, with 7 bases lying between them. In DNA form, the CDR3 reads TGTGCCAGCAGCTTAGGACAGATTAACTATGGCTACACCTTC. Residues: CASSLGQINYGYTF.

This rearrangement joins TRBV27 to TRBJ2-7; D ambiguous. The CDR3 has 13 residues. Trimming took 2 bases from V and 3 from J, leaving 8 bases between them. Germline CDR1 and CDR2: MNHEY and SMNVEV (reference sequence). CDR3 nucleotides: TGTGCCAGCAGTTTAGGCAGATACTACGAGCAGTACTTC. This encodes CASSLGRYYEQYF.

The chain joins TRBV18 to TRBJ2-4; D may be TRBD1 (5 bases). Per germline, CDR1 KGHSH and CDR2 LQKENI. V lost 0 bases to trimming and J lost 1 base, with 7 bases between them. CDR3 length: 15 residues. As DNA, the CDR3 is TGTGCCAGCTCACCACCTGGGGCGGCCAAAAACATTCAGTACTTC. Its translation is CASSPPGAAKNIQYF.

V and J are TRBV5-4 and TRBJ1-2; TRBD1 matches at 7 bases. This CDR3 spans 14 amino acids. V trimming: 0 bases; J trimming: 7 bases; junction bases outside the gene matches: 6. Germline CDR1 SGHNT, CDR2 YYREEE (reference sequence). CDR3 sequence reads: CASSLEGQRVGYTF. As DNA, the CDR3 is TGTGCCAGCAGCTTGGAGGGACAGAGGGTTGGCTACACCTTC.

This chain joins TRBV5-4 and TRBJ1-1; 9 bases match TRBD1. The CDR3 is 17 amino acids. Per the germline V gene, CDR1 is SGHNT and CDR2 is YYREEE (reference sequence). V gave up 3 bases and J gave up 5 bases; unmatched junction bases: 14. The CDR3 reads CASSSTGTGTRRTEAFF. The CDR3 nucleotides are TGTGCCAGCAGCTCGACCGGGACAGGGACCAGGAGGACTGAAGCTTTCTTT.

This clone came up a few times. The V call is TRBV19, the J call TRBJ1-6; possibly TRBD1 for D (5 bases). The V gene lost 4 bases and the J gene lost 8 bases, with 15 bases spanning the gap. The CDR3 covers 15 residues. Germline V gene sequence: CDR1 LNHDA, CDR2 SQIVND (reference sequence). The CDR3 nucleotides are TGTGCCAGTAGTACTCAGGGAGTGGGAGATTCACCCCTCCACTTT. Translation: CASSTQGVGDSPLHF.

The rearrangement joins TRBV5-1 to TRBJ1-2, with 10 nucleotides matching TRBD1. This CDR3 region has 15 residues. Germline V gene sequence: CDR1 SGHRS, CDR2 YFSETQ. V lost 3 bases and J lost 2; bases outside the gene matches: 4. The CDR3 loop reads CASSYPTGGNYGYTF. DNA of the CDR3: TGCGCCAGCAGCTACCCGACAGGGGGCAACTATGGCTACACCTTC.

The chain carries TRBV27 and TRBJ2-3; no firm D call. With 8 bases removed from V and 3 bases from J, the gap between germline ends came to 9 bases. The V gene's germline CDR1 is MNHEY and CDR2 SMNVEV (reference sequence). This CDR3 region has 12 residues. In nucleotides, the CDR3 is TGTGCCAGCCTCGATGGGACAGATACGCAGTATTTT. Translation gives CASLDGTDTQYF.

This clone was detected once. The genes are TRBV27 and TRBJ2-3; 7 bases map to TRBD2. The V gene's germline CDR1 is MNHEY and CDR2 SMNVEV (reference sequence). The junction had 7 bases not matched to a gene; V was cut back by 3 bases and J by 7 bases. This CDR3 is built from 14 residues. DNA of the CDR3: TGTGCCAGCAGTTTTGGACTAGGGTATAATACGCAGTATTTT. Translated: CASSFGLGYNTQYF.

V and J are TRBV7-2 and TRBJ1-3; D unclear. V dropped 4 bases and J dropped 1 base, with 8 bases sitting between them. The CDR3 runs 14 residues. Germline V gene data show CDR1 as SGHTA and CDR2 as FQGNSA. Here the CDR3 DNA reads TGTGCCAGCAGCTATCCAGGATCTGGAAACACCATATATTTT. Protein: CASSYPGSGNTIYF.

The V call is TRBV29-1, the J call TRBJ1-1, with TRBD1 matching over 8 bases. CDR1 SQVTM and CDR2 ANQGSEA come from the germline V gene. V was clipped by 4 bases and J by 4 bases; unmatched bases: 8. This CDR3 is built from 14 residues. The CDR3 spells CSVGNQGAGTEAFF. DNA of the CDR3: TGCAGCGTTGGGAATCAGGGGGCTGGCACTGAAGCTTTCTTT.

V gene TRBV30 combines with J gene TRBJ1-2; D is undetermined. CDR3 size: 13 residues. Per the germline V gene, CDR1 is GTSNPN and CDR2 is SVGIG (reference sequence). V lost 5 bases and J lost 8, with 18 bases in between. The CDR3 coding sequence is TGTGCCTGGGCCACCGGAGGGCTTGGGGGCTACACCTTC. Translated, it gives CAWATGGLGGYTF.

The chain recombines TRBV20-1 with TRBJ1-2; D is undetermined. V lost 5 bases, J lost 7 bases, and 8 bases lay in between. The CDR3 totals 10 residues. The germline CDR1 and CDR2 sequences are DFQATT and SNEGSKA (reference sequence). The CDR3 spells CSAEERGYTF. CDR3 DNA: TGCAGTGCTGAGGAGCGTGGCTACACCTTC.

The CDR3 sequence: CASSETGLAFF. CDR3 bases: TGCGCCAGCAGTGAAACGGGTCTCGCTTTCTTT. The V gene is TRBV10-2, the J gene TRBJ1-1; D is uncertain. Trimming left V 3 bases short and J 11 bases short, with 10 bases between. The CDR3 consists of 11 residues. Germline assignment: CDR1 WSHSY and CDR2 SAAADI.

The rearrangement links TRBV10-3 to TRBJ2-3; TRBD1 matches 7 bases. CDR3 length equals 15 residues. V was pared by 9 bases and J by 3 bases, with 12 bases of the junction left unmatched. Per germline, CDR1 ENHRY and CDR2 SYGVKD. The CDR3 DNA follows: TGTGCCATTACCGAGGGGGCGCCGGGTACAGATACGCAGTATTTT. Translated, it gives CAITEGAPGTDTQYF.

This chain links TRBV28 with TRBJ1-2, with a possible D match to TRBD1 (6 bases). Trimming took 1 base from V and 7 from J, leaving 13 bases between them. CDR3 length: 14 amino acids. From germline, CDR1 is MDHEN and CDR2 SYDVKM. The CDR3 here is CASSLSGGGLGYTF. CDR3 nucleotides: TGTGCCAGCAGTTTATCGGGAGGGGGTCTTGGCTACACCTTC.

The rearrangement links TRBV6-1 to TRBJ2-7; possibly TRBD1 or TRBD2 for D (5 bases each). This CDR3 region has 13 residues. Trimming cost V 4 bases and J 2 bases, with 9 bases left between them. The germline CDR1 and CDR2 sequences are MNHNS and SASEGT. This chain's CDR3 is CASSVQGPYEQYF. CDR3 DNA: TGTGCCAGCAGTGTTCAGGGACCCTACGAGCAGTACTTC.

The chain employs TRBV27 and TRBJ2-3; tentative D call: TRBD1 (6 bases). The V end was cut by 6 bases, the J end by 4 bases, with 8 bases between. CDR1 is MNHEY, CDR2 SMNVEV, per germline (reference sequence). The CDR3 is made up of 12 amino acids. The CDR3 region has the DNA TGTGCCAGCAGCCGACAGGCAGATACGCAGTATTTT. It is translated as CASSRQADTQYF.

The chain recombines TRBV2 with TRBJ2-7, with a weak D call TRBD1 (5 bases). The germline CDR1 and CDR2 sequences are SNHLY and FYNNEI. V shed 3 bases and J shed 4 bases, with 10 bases lying between them. CDR3 length: 13 residues. The CDR3 here is CASSDGQGYEQYF. The CDR3 coding sequence is TGTGCCAGCAGTGATGGGCAGGGATACGAGCAGTACTTC.

V gene TRBV5-1 combines with J gene TRBJ2-7; 7 bases agree with TRBD2. The CDR3 extends over 13 amino acids. V trimming: 4 bases; J trimming: 7 bases; junction bases outside the gene matches: 8. Germline CDR1 is SGHRS and CDR2 is YFSETQ. CDR3 in DNA: TGCGCCAGCAGCGAGAGCGGGGTATGGGAGCAGTACTTC. Residues: CASSESGVWEQYF.

The rearrangement links TRBV28 to TRBJ1-5; possible D gene TRBD1, 5 bases. The germline V gene has CDR1 MDHEN and CDR2 SYDVKM. V was pared by 4 bases and J by 5 bases, with 12 bases between. This CDR3 contains 14 residues. CDR3: CASSSVAGHQPQHF. The CDR3 DNA reads as TGTGCCAGCAGTTCAGTAGCAGGGCATCAGCCCCAGCATTTT.

The CDR3 loop is CASSILPGQTYEQYF. DNA for the CDR3: TGTGCCAGTAGTATCCTACCGGGACAGACCTACGAGCAGTACTTC. V usage is TRBV19 and J usage is TRBJ2-7; 7 bases fit TRBD1. The CDR3 has 15 amino acids. The J segment lost 2 bases and the V segment lost 3 bases, leaving 7 bases of the junction unmatched. Germline CDR1 reads LNHDA; CDR2 reads SQIVND (reference sequence).

This sequence joins TRBV27 and TRBJ2-7; possibly TRBD2 for D (6 bases). The germline gives CDR1 MNHEY, CDR2 SMNVEV (reference sequence). The CDR3 has 12 residues. The germline V and J ends were trimmed by 2 bases and 7 bases, with 9 bases remaining between them. The chain's CDR3 is CASSLPGREQYF. The CDR3 DNA is TGTGCCAGCAGTTTACCAGGGAGGGAGCAGTACTTC.